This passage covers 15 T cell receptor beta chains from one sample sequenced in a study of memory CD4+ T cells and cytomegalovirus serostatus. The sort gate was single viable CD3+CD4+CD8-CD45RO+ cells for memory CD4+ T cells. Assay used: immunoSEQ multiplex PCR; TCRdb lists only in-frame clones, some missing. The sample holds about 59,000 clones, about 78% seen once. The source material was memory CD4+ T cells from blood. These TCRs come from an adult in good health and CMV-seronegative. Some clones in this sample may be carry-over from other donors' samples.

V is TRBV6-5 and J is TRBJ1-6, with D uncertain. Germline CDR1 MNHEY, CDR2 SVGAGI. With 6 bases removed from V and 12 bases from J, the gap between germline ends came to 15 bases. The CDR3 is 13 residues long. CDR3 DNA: TGTGCCAGCAGAAGGGATCTTTCTTTACCCCTCCACTTT. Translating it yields CASRRDLSLPLHF.

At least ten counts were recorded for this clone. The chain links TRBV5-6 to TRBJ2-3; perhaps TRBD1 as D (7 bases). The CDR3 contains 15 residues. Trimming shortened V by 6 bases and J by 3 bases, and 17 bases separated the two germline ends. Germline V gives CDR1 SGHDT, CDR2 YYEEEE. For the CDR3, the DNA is TGTGCCAGCAACCCGGAGGGGGCGATGACAGATACGCAGTATTTT. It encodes CASNPEGAMTDTQYF.

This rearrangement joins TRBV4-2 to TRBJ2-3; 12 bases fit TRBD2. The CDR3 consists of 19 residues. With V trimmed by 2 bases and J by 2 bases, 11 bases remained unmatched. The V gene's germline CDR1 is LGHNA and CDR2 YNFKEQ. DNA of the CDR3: TGTGCCAGCAGCCAAAGAGGACGTACTAGCGGGAGGTTCACAGATACGCAGTATTTT. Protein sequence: CASSQRGRTSGRFTDTQYF.

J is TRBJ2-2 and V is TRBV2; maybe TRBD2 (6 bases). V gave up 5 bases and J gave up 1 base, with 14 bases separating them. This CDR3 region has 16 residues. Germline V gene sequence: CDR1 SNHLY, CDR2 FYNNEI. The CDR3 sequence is CASSSHFGGNTGELFF. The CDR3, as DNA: TGTGCCAGCAGTTCACACTTCGGGGGGAACACCGGGGAGCTGTTTTTT. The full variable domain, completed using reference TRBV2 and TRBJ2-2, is EPEVTQTPSHQVTQMGQEVILRCVPISNHLYFYWYRQILGQKVEFLVSFYNNEISEKSEIFDDQFSVERPDGSNFTLKIRSTKLEDSAMYFCASSSHFGGNTGELFFGEGSRLTVL.

The CDR3 coding sequence is TGTGCCAGCAGTTACCCCGCTGGCTCTGGAAACACCATATATTTT. This encodes CASSYPAGSGNTIYF. This chain connects TRBV6-6 to TRBJ1-3; no firm D call. The germline V and J ends were trimmed by 2 bases and 0 bases, with 8 bases remaining between them. The CDR3 contains 15 residues. Germline assignment: CDR1 MNHNY and CDR2 SVGAGI (reference sequence).

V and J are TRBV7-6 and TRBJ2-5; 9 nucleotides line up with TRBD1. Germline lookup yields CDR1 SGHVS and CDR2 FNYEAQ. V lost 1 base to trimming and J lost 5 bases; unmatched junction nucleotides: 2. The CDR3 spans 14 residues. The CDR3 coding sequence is TGTGCCAGCAGCTTAGGGACAGGGGAGGAGACCCAGTACTTC. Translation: CASSLGTGEETQYF.

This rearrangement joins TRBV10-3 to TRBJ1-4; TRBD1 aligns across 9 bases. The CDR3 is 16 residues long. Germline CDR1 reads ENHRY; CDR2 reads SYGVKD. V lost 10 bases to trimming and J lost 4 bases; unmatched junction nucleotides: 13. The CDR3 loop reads CATARGTGPNNEKLFF. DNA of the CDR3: TGTGCCACAGCTCGCGGGACAGGGCCCAATAATGAAAAACTGTTTTTT.

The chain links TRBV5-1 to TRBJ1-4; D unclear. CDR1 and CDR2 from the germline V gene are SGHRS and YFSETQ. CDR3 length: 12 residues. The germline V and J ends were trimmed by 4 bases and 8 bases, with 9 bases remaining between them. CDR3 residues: CASSPLGEKLFF. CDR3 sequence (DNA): TGCGCCAGCAGCCCACTAGGGGAAAAACTGTTTTTT.

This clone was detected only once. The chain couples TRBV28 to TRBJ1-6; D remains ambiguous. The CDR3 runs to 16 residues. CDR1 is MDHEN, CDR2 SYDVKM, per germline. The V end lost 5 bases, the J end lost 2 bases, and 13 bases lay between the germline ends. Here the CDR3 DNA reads TGTGCCAGCAGTCCCGCCGGGCGGCCCTATAATTCACCCCTCCACTTT. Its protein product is CASSPAGRPYNSPLHF.

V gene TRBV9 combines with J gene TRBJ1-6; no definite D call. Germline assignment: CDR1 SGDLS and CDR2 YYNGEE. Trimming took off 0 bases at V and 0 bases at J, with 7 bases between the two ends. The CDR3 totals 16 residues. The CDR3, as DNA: TGTGCCAGCAGCGTAGGAAGCAGCTCCTATAATTCACCCCTCCACTTT. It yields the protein CASSVGSSSYNSPLHF.

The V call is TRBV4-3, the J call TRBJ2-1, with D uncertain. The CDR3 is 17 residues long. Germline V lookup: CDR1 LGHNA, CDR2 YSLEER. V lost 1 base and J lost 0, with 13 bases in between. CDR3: CASSQAPPKSSYNEQFF. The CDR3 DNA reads TGCGCCAGCAGCCAAGCCCCTCCGAAGAGCTCCTACAATGAGCAGTTCTTC.

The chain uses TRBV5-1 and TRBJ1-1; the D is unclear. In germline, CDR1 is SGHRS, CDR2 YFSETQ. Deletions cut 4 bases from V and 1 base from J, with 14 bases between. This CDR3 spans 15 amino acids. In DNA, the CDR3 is TGCGCCAGCAGCCCAGGACCTCTCGCGAACACTGAAGCTTTCTTT. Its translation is CASSPGPLANTEAFF.

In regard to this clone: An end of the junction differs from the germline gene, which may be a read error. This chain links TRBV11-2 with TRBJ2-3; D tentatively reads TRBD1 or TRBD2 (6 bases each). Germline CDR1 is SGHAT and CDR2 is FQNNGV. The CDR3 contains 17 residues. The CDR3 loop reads CASTLIGGASSTDTQYF. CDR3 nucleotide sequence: TGTGCCAGCACCTTAATCGGGGGCGCATCTAGCACAGATACGCAGTATTTT.

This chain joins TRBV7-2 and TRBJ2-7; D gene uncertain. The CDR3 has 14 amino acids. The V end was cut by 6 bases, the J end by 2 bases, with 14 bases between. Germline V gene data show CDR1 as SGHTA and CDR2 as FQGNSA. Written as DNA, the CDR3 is TGTGCCAGCAGGATGCAGTCACCACCCTACGAGCAGTACTTC. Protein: CASRMQSPPYEQYF.

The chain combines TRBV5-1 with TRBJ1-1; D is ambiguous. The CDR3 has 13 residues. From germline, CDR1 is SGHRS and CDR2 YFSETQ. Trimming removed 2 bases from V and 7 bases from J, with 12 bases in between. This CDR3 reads CASSFQVEYEAFF. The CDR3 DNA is TGCGCCAGCAGCTTCCAGGTTGAATATGAAGCTTTCTTT.